The clone carrying this T cell receptor (beta chain) appeared once. The data were taken from a study of blood T cell repertoires in COVID-19. Overall study context: The United States, Italy and Spain were the sources of the acute and convalescent COVID-19 samples. PBMCs, B-cell-depleted T cells, or T cells provided the cDNA or gDNA that made up the material.

Methods used by the authors: Reference gene primer amplification in the assay estimated nucleated cell counts. The method was immunoSEQ multiplex PCR; TCRdb's version includes in-frame clones alone and lacks a portion of them. D and trimming come from the DNA, and the V and J calls and clone size come from that table. The table lists 50,000 to 80,000 clones, 84% of them singletons. V lost 4 bases, J lost 3 bases, and 2 bases stayed unmatched. The CDR3 sequence is 13 residues long. Germline CDR1 reads SGHNT; CDR2 reads YENEEA. The sample taken for sequencing was peripheral blood. The V gene is TRBV11-3, the J gene TRBJ2-5, with 7 bases that match TRBD1. This receptor was obtained from a woman in her sixties or seventies with acute or convalescent COVID-19. CDR3: CASSSGTEETQYF. CDR3 DNA sequence: TGTGCCAGCAGCTCCGGGACAGAAGAGACCCAGTACTTC.